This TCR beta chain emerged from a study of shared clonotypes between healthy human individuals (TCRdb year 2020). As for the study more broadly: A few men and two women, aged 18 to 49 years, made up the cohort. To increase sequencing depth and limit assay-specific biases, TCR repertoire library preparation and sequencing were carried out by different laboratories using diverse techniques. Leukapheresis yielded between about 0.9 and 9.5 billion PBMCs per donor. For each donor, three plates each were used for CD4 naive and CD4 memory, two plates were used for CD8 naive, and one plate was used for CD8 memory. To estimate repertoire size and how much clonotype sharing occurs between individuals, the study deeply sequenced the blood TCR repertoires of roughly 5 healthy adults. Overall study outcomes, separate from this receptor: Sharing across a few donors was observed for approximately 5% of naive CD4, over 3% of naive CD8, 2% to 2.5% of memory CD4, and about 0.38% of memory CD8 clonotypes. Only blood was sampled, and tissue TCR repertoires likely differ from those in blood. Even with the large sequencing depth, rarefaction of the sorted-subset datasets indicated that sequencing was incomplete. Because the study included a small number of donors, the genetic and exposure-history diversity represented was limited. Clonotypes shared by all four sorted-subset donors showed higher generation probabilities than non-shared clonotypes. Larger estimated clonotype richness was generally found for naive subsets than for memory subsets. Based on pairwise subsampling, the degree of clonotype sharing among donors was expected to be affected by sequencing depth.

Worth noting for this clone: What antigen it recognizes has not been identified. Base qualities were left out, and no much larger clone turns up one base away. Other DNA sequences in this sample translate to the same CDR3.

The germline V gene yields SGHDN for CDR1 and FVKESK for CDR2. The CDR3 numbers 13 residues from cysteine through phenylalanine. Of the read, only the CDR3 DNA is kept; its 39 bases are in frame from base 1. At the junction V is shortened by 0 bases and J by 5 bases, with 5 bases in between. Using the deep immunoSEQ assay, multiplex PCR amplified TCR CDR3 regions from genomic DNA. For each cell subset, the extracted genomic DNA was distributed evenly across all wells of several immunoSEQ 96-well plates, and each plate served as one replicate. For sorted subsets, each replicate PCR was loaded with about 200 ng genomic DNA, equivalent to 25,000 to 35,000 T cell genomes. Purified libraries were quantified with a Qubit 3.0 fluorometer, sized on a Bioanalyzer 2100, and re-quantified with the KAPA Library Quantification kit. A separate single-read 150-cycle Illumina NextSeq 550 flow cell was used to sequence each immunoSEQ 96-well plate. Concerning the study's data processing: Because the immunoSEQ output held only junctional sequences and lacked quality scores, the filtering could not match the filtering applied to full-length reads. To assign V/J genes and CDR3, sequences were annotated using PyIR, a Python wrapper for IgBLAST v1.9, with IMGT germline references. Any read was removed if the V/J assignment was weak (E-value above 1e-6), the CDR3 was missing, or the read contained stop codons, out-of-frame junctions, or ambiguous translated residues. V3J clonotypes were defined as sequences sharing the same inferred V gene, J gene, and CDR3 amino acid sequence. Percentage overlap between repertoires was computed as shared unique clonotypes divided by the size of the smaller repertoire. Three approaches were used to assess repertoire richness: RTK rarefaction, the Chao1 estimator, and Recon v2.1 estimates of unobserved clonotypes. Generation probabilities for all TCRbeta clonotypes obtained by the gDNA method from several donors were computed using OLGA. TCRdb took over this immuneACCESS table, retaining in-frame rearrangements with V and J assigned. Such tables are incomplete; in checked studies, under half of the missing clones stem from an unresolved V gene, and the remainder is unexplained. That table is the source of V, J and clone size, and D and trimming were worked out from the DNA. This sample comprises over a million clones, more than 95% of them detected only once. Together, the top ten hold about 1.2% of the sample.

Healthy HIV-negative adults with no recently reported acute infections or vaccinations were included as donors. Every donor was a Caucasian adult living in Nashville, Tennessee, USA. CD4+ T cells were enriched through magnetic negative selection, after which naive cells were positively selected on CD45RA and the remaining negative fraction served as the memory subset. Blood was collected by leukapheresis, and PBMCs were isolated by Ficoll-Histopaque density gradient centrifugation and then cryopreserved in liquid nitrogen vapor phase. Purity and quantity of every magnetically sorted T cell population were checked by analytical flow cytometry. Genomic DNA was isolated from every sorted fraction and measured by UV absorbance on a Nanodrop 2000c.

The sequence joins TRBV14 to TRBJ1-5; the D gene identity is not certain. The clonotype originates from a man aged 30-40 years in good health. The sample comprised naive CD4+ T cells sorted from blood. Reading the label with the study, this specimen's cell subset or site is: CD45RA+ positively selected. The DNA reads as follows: TGTGCCAGCAGCCAAGATCTTGATCAGCCCCAGCATTTT. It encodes CASSQDLDQPQHF.